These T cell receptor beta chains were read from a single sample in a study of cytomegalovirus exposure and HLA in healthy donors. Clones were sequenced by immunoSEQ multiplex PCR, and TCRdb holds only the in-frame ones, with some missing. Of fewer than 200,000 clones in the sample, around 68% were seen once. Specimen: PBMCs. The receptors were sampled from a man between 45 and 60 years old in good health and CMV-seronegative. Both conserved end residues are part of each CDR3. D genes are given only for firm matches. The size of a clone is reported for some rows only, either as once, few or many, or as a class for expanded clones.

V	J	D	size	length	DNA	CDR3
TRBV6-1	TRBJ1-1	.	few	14	TGTGCCAGCAGTGGACATGGCGAGAACACTGAAGCTTTCTTT	CASSGHGENTEAFF
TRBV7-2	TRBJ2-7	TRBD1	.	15	TGTGCCAGCAGCTTTAAAGGACAGGGAGTGTACGAGCAGTACTTC	CASSFKGQGVYEQYF
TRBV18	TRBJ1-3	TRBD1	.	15	TGTGCCAGCTCACCAGGGACAGGATCTGGAAACACCATATATTTT	CASSPGTGSGNTIYF
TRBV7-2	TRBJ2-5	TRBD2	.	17	TGTGCCAGCAGTCTCAGCCGGAGCGGGGGGTACCAAGAGACCCAGTACTTC	CASSLSRSGGYQETQYF
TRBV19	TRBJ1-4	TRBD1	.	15	TGTGCCAGTAGTGCCACAGGGGTGGCTAATGAAAAACTGTTTTTT	CASSATGVANEKLFF
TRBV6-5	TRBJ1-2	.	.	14	TGTGCCAGCAGTGTGGGACTTTTCCAAGGTGGCTACACCTTC	CASSVGLFQGGYTF
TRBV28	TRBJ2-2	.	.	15	TGTGCCAGCAGTCCCCCCAAATTCGGCACCGGGGAGCTGTTTTTT	CASSPPKFGTGELFF
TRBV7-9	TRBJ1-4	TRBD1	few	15	TGTGCCAGCACCCCCCGGCAGGGGGTCGAAGAAAAACTGTTTTTT	CASTPRQGVEEKLFF
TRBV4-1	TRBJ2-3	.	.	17	TGCGCCAGCACCCTTTACCCGTTGGGCAGGAGGACAGATACGCAGTATTTT	CASTLYPLGRRTDTQYF
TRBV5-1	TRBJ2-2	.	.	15	TGCGCCAGCAGCGAAGGACAGCCGAACACCGGGGAGCTGTTTTTT	CASSEGQPNTGELFF
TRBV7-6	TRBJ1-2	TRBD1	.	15	TGTGCCAGCAGCCCAAGGGGGCAGAGGGGGTATGGCTACACCTTC	CASSPRGQRGYGYTF
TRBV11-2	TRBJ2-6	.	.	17	TGTGCCAGCAGCTTAGATCCGCCCGGGACTGGGGCCAACGTCCTGACTTTC	CASSLDPPGTGANVLTF
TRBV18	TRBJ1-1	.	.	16	TGTGCCAGCTCACCACAAAGGGGGATAGGAAACACTGAAGCTTTCTTT	CASSPQRGIGNTEAFF
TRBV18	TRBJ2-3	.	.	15	TGTGCCAGCTCCCCAGGGGCACTACCCACAGATACGCAGTATTTT	CASSPGALPTDTQYF
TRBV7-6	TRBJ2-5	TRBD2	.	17	TGTGCCAGCAGCTTAGCGGGGACTAGCGGGGGGAGAGAGACCCAGTACTTC	CASSLAGTSGGRETQYF
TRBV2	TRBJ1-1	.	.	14	TGTGCCAGCAGTGATAGTAGTAGAGGCACTGAAGCTTTCTTT	CASSDSSRGTEAFF
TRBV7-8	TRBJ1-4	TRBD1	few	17	TGTGCCAGCAGCATAACCGGGACAGGGTCGCTTAATGAAAAACTGTTTTTT	CASSITGTGSLNEKLFF
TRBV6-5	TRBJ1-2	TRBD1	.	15	TGTGCCAGCAGGCGAACAGGGGCAGGAAACTATGGCTACACCTTC	CASRRTGAGNYGYTF
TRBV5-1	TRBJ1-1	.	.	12	TGCGCCAGCAGCTTGGGGAGCGCCGAAGCTTTCTTT	CASSLGSAEAFF
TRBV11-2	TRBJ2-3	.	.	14	TGTGCCAGCAGCCCCCGACTGAGCACAGATACGCAGTATTTT	CASSPRLSTDTQYF
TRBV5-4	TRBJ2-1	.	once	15	TGTGCCAGCAGCCCTTCAGGGAATTCCTACAATGAGCAGTTCTTC	CASSPSGNSYNEQFF
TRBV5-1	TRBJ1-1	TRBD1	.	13	TGCGCCAGCAGCGCGGACAGGGCCACTGAAGCTTTCTTT	CASSADRATEAFF
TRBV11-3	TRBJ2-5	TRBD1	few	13	TGTGCCAGCAGCCCCGGGACAGCAGAGACCCAGTACTTC	CASSPGTAETQYF
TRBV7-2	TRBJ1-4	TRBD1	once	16	TGTGCCAGCAGCCAGCCCGGGACAGGGGGCTATGAAAAACTGTTTTTT	CASSQPGTGGYEKLFF
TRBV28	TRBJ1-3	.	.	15	TGTGCCAGCAGCGTATCCTACAGGGTTGGGAACACCATATATTTT	CASSVSYRVGNTIYF
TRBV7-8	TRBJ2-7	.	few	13	TGTGCCAGCAGGCGCGGGATAAGGGACGAGCAGTACTTC	CASRRGIRDEQYF
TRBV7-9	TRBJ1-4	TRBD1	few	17	TGTGCCAGCAGCCTATGGACAGGGGGTAGAACTAATGAAAAACTGTTTTTT	CASSLWTGGRTNEKLFF
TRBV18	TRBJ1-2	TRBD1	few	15	TGTGCCAGCTCCCTTAGCCCGGGACAGGGAGATGGCTACACCTTC	CASSLSPGQGDGYTF
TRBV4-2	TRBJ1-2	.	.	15	TGTGCCAGCAGCCCACCGGAGCAGAATTTCGGTGGCTACACCTTC	CASSPPEQNFGGYTF
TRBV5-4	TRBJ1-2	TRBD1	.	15	TGTGCCAGCAGCCTAGGACAGGGGGCGAGGTATGGCTACACCTTC	CASSLGQGARYGYTF
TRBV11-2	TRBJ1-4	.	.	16	TGTGCCAGCAACAACCGAGGGGAGGGTATAGATGAAAAACTGTTTTTT	CASNNRGEGIDEKLFF
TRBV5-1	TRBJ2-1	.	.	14	TGCGCCAGCAGCCCCCTGACAGTCGGCAATGAGCAGTTCTTC	CASSPLTVGNEQFF
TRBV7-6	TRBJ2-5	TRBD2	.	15	TGTGCCAGCAGCTTAGCGCAGACTAGCGGGGAGACCCAGTACTTC	CASSLAQTSGETQYF
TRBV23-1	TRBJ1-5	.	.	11	TGCGCCAGCAGTGGGCGAGAGCCCCAGCATTTT	CASSGREPQHF
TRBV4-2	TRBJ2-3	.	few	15	TGTGCCAGCAGCCAAGATAATGCAGGGGTGAATACGCAGTATTTT	CASSQDNAGVNTQYF
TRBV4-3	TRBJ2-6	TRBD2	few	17	TGCGCCAGCAGCCCTAGCGGGGGGGCCGCTGGGGCCAACGTCCTGACTTTC	CASSPSGGAAGANVLTF
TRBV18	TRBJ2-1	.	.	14	TGTGCCAGCTCACCCCTAGACTCCTACAATGAGCAGTTCTTC	CASSPLDSYNEQFF
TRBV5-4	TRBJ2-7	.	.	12	TGTGCCAGCAGCCCGTACAGGGACGAGCAGTACTTC	CASSPYRDEQYF
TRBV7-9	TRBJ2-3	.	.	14	TGTGCCAGCAGCTCAGCCAGGGGTTCAGATACGCAGTATTTT	CASSSARGSDTQYF
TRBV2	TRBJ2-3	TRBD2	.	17	TGTGCCAGCAGTCCTGAGGGACTAGCGGAAAGCACAGATACGCAGTATTTT	CASSPEGLAESTDTQYF
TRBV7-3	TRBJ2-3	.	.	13	TGTGCCAGCAGCTTAACGGCGGCAGATACGCAGTATTTT	CASSLTAADTQYF
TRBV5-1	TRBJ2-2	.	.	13	TGCGCCAGCAGCTTGGACGGGGCCGGGGAGCTGTTTTTT	CASSLDGAGELFF
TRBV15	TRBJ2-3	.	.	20	TGTGCCACCAGCAGAGATGGTCGTAGGACGGGGACTTCGAACAGGGATACGCAGTATTTT	CATSRDGRRTGTSNRDTQYF
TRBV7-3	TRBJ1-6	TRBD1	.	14	TGTGCCAGCAGCTTGGGACAGCACAATTCACCCCTCCACTTT	CASSLGQHNSPLHF
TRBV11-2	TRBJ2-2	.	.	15	TGTGCCAGCAGCCGGACGACAGGGAACACCGGGGAGCTGTTTTTT	CASSRTTGNTGELFF
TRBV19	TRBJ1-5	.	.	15	TGTGCCAGTACCCTAGACAGAAGTAGCAATCAGCCCCAGCATTTT	CASTLDRSSNQPQHF
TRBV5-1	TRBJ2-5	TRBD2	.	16	TGCGCCAGCAGCTCTGGGGCTAGCGGCATGCAAGAGACCCAGTACTTC	CASSSGASGMQETQYF
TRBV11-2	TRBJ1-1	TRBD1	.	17	TGTGCCAGCAGCTTAGTCCGAAACAGGGGGCGAGGGACTGAAGCTTTCTTT	CASSLVRNRGRGTEAFF
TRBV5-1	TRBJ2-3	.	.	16	TGCGCCAGCAGCTTGGATCTAGTGCGAAACACAGATACGCAGTATTTT	CASSLDLVRNTDTQYF
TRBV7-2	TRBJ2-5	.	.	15	TGTGCCAGCAGCCCTGGGTGGGCTCTTCAAGAGACCCAGTACTTC	CASSPGWALQETQYF
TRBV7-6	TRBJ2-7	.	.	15	TGTGCCAGCAGTTTATACAGTGGGGCCACCTACGAGCAGTACTTC	CASSLYSGATYEQYF
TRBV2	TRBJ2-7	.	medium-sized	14	TGTGCCAACACGCACACTAGAAGCTCCTACGAGCAGTACTTC	CANTHTRSSYEQYF
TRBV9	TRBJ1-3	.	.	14	TGTGCCAGCAGCGTTGACAGGTGGGACAACACCATATATTTT	CASSVDRWDNTIYF
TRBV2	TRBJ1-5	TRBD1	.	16	TGTGCCAGCAGTCCGCCGACAGGGGTTAGCAATCAGCCCCAGCATTTT	CASSPPTGVSNQPQHF
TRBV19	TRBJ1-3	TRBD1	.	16	TGTGCCACCCACGGGCGAGGGACAGTCTCTGGAAACACCATATATTTT	CATHGRGTVSGNTIYF
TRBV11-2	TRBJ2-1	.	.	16	TGTGCCAGCAGCGGGGGGGGCGGGGTAACCTACAATGAGCAGTTCTTC	CASSGGGGVTYNEQFF
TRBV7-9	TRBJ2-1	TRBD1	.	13	TGTGCCAGCAGCTTATCAGGGGGCGATGAGCAGTTCTTC	CASSLSGGDEQFF
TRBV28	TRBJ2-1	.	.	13	.	CASSWGSGTGGFF
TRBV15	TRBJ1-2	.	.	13	TGTGCCACCAGCAGGGACAGTGACTATGGCTACACCTTC	CATSRDSDYGYTF